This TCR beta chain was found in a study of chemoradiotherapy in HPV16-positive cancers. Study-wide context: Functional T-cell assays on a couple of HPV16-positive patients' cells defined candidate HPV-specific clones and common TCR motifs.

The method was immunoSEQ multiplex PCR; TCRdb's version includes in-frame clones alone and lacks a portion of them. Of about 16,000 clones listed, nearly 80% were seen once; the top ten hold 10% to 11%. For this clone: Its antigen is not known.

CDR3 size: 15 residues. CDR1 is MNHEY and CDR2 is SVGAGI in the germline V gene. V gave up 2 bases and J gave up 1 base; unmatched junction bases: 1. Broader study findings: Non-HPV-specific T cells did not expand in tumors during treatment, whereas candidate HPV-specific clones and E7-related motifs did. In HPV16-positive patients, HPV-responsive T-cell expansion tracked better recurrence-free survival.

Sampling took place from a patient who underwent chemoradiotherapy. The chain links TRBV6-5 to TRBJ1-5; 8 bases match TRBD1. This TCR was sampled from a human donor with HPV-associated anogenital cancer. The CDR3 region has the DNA TGTGCCAGCAGTTACGCAGGGGGCAGCAATCAGCCCCAGCATTTT. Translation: CASSYAGGSNQPQHF.